The 13 T cell receptor beta chains in this list originate from one sample, sequenced in a study of control samples from healthy donors and cancer patients. Produced via immunoSEQ multiplex PCR; TCRdb's table is partial and in-frame only. The sample lists 95,000 to 150,000 clones, 70% to 90% occurring once. The sequencing sample was made of blood. These receptors were obtained from a man aged 40-49 years in good health.

The CDR3 spells CASSLATARQPQHF. In DNA form, the CDR3 reads TGTGCCAGCAGCTTGGCGACAGCCCGTCAGCCCCAGCATTTT. This sequence joins TRBV5-8 and TRBJ1-5; the D gene is possibly TRBD1 (5 bases). Germline-derived CDR1 and CDR2 are SGHTS and YDEGEE. V was clipped by 0 bases and J by 6 bases, with 10 bases between them. The CDR3 covers 14 residues.

J is TRBJ1-2 and V is TRBV19, with 9 positions matching TRBD1. CDR3 length: 16 amino acids. From germline, CDR1 is LNHDA and CDR2 SQIVND (reference sequence). V was clipped by 5 bases and J by 2 bases; unmatched bases: 9. The CDR3 DNA follows: TGTGCCAGTAGTCTAACCCCGGGACAGGGAAACTATGGCTACACCTTC. Protein: CASSLTPGQGNYGYTF.

The rearrangement joins TRBV7-9 to TRBJ1-2; 7 positions agree with TRBD1. V gave up 5 bases and J gave up 3 bases; unmatched junction bases: 0. The CDR3 extends over 12 amino acids. Germline V gene lookup returns CDR1 SEHNR and CDR2 FQNEAQ (reference sequence). CDR3 in amino acids: CASSGQDYGYTF. The CDR3 DNA is TGTGCCAGCAGCGGACAGGACTATGGCTACACCTTC.

The V call is TRBV6-5, the J call TRBJ1-6, with TRBD1 identical over 8 bases. The CDR3 length is 14 residues. Per germline, CDR1 MNHEY and CDR2 SVGAGI. J was trimmed by 8 bases and V by 6 bases; bases with no gene match: 6. CDR3 protein: CASRGGQVYSPLHF. CDR3 coding DNA: TGTGCCAGCAGGGGGGGACAGGTCTATTCACCCCTCCACTTT.

CDR3 in amino acids: CASSLTGPMEQYF. DNA of the CDR3: TGTGCCAGCAGTTTAACAGGGCCCATGGAGCAGTACTTC. The chain recombines TRBV12-3 or TRBV12-4 with TRBJ2-7; D is perhaps TRBD1 (6 bases). CDR3 length: 13 amino acids. Trimming removed 2 bases at V and 7 bases at J, with 12 bases between.

The chain couples TRBV20-1 to TRBJ2-7; D unresolved. The CDR3 consists of 11 residues. Per the germline V gene, CDR1 is DFQATT and CDR2 is SNEGSKA (reference sequence). Trimming removed 3 bases from V and 7 bases from J, with 10 bases in between. The DNA of the CDR3 is TGCAGTGCTAGCATCGGAAGAGAGCAGTACTTC. This gives the protein CSASIGREQYF.

The rearrangement links TRBV19 to TRBJ1-1; possible D gene TRBD1, 5 bases. V dropped 8 bases and J dropped 0 bases, with 13 bases sitting between them. The CDR3 runs to 14 residues. CDR1 is LNHDA and CDR2 is SQIVND in the germline V gene (reference sequence). CDR3 sequence (DNA): TGTGCCAGTCTCCGGGAGGGGATGAACACTGAAGCTTTCTTT. Translated: CASLREGMNTEAFF. Complete variable domain (other parts from reference TRBV19 and TRBJ1-1): DGGITQSPKYLFRKEGQNVTLSCEQNLNHDAMYWYRQDPGQGLRLIYYSQIVNDFQKGDIAEGYSVSREKKESFPLTVTSAQKNPTAFYLCASLREGMNTEAFFGQGTRLTVV.

V gene TRBV7-2 combines with J gene TRBJ1-2; maybe TRBD1 (5 bases). V gave up 2 bases and J gave up 9 bases, with 13 bases separating them. The CDR3 consists of 13 residues. Germline V CDR1 and CDR2: SGHTA, FQGNSA. The CDR3 is CASSLQGVGSYTF. The CDR3 region has the DNA TGTGCCAGCAGCTTACAAGGGGTAGGGAGCTACACCTTC. The full variable domain, completed using reference TRBV7-2 and TRBJ1-2, is GAGVSQSPSNKVTEKGKDVELRCDPISGHTALYWYRQSLGQGLEFLIYFQGNSAPDKSGLPSDRFSAERTGGSVSTLTIQRTQQEDSAVYLCASSLQGVGSYTFGSGTRLTVV.

This clone was detected only a few times. The gene calls are TRBV5-6 and TRBJ1-6, with TRBD1 identical over 10 bases. The CDR3 has 16 residues. Germline V CDR1 and CDR2: SGHDT, YYEEEE. V lost 3 bases to trimming and J lost 9 bases; unmatched junction nucleotides: 9. CDR3 DNA: TGTGCCAGCAGCTCGTCGCCTAGGACAGGGGGTTCACCCCTCCACTTT. Its protein product is CASSSSPRTGGSPLHF.

This clone was observed once. The rearrangement uses TRBV11-3 and TRBJ2-7; 7 bases map to TRBD1. The junction had 4 bases not matched to a gene; V was cut back by 5 bases and J by 3 bases. Germline CDR1 SGHNT, CDR2 YENEEA. The CDR3 length is 13 residues. The CDR3: CASSRGQLYEQYF. CDR3 bases: TGTGCCAGCAGCAGGGGACAGCTCTACGAGCAGTACTTC.

The chain uses TRBV29-1 and TRBJ2-7; the D gene is possibly TRBD1 (7 bases). CDR1 is SQVTM and CDR2 is ANQGSEA in the germline V gene. CDR3 length: 12 amino acids. Trimming shortened V by 4 bases and J by 7 bases, and 14 bases separated the two germline ends. CDR3 nucleotides: TGCAGCGTTGCTAGACAGGGAGGTGAGCAGTACTTC. It translates to CSVARQGGEQYF.

The chain combines TRBV7-2 with TRBJ2-1, with D uncertain. CDR1 and CDR2 (germline): SGHTA, FQGNSA. CDR3 length: 15 amino acids. V lost 4 bases and J lost 10, with 20 bases in between. In DNA, the CDR3 is TGTGCCAGCAGCTCTTATTACTCTATGGGAAAAGAGCAGTTCTTC. It translates to CASSSYYSMGKEQFF.

The V call is TRBV6-5, the J call TRBJ1-5, with D maybe TRBD1 (5 bases). The CDR3 loop spans 14 amino acids. CDR1 is MNHEY, CDR2 SVGAGI, per germline. Deletions cut 7 bases from V and 3 bases from J, with 13 bases between. CDR3 residues: CASIKQVDNQPQHF. The CDR3, as DNA: TGTGCCAGCATAAAACAGGTTGACAATCAGCCCCAGCATTTT.